This T cell receptor beta chain is from a study of T cell repertoires in cytomegalovirus infection. Study as a whole: Indications came from public TCR beta signatures; they pointed to CMV infection and to a matching HLA type.

Using its own MiXCR run on the reads, TCRdb lists one record per CDR3 protein. Counted here are under 300,000 distinct CDR3 sequences, approximately 15% occurring once; the ten biggest clones make up over 40%. The V end lost 7 bases, the J end lost 1 base, and 10 bases lay between the germline ends. Germline-derived CDR1 and CDR2 are MDHEN and SYDVKM. CDR3 length equals 13 residues. Sequences were obtained from CD8+ T cells from PBMCs. The TCR originated in a human donor in good health (CMV status not recorded). Some clones in this sample may be carry-over from other donors' samples. The chain couples TRBV28 to TRBJ1-1; D uncertain. The CDR3 DNA sequence: TGTGCCAGCACCCTAGAGGAGAACACTGAAGCTTTCTTT. It codes for CASTLEENTEAFF.